The clone carrying this TCR beta chain occurred once. The data were obtained in a study of shared clonotypes between healthy human individuals. Source study methods: Quality scores were absent from the junction-only immunoSEQ sequences, so filtering differed. This table comes from immunoSEQ multiplex PCR, and its TCRdb copy is limited to in-frame clones, with some not included. V and J calls and clone size are as listed in that table; D and trimming were resolved from the DNA. The sample yields about 1.9 million clones, 85% to 95% seen once. This CDR3 is built from 15 residues. Per the germline V gene, CDR1 is SGHVS and CDR2 is FQNEAQ. V lost 0 bases and J 11 bases, leaving 14 bases between the germline ends. Naive CD8 cells lacked CD45RO and underwent positive selection for CCR7, leaving out terminally differentiated effector memory CD45RA+ cells.

The specimen was naive CD8+ T cells from PBMCs. The chain carries TRBV7-8 and TRBJ1-6; D unresolved. The source of this sequence is a man aged 18 to 30 in good health. Some clones in this sample may be carry-over from other donors' samples. The CDR3 nucleotides read TGTGCCAGCAGCTTAGCGACGGAGGGTCTGACACCCCTCCACTTT. It encodes CASSLATEGLTPLHF.